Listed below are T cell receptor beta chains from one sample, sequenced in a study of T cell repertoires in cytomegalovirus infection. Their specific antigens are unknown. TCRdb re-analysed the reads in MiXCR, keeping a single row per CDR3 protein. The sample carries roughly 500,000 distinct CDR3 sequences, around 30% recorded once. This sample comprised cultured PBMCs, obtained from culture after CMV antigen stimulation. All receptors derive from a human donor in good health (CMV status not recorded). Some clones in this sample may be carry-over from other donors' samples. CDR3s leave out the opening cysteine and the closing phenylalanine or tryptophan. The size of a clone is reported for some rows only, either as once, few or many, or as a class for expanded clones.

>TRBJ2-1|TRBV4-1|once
ASSQEGTRNEQF
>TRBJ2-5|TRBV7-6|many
ASSLNPSGMETQY
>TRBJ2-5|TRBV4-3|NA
ASSQGGGQQETQY
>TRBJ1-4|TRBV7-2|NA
ASSDRGTNEKLF
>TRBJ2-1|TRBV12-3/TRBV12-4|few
ASSPWTAGQRDEQF
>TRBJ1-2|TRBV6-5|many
ASREPGGSYGYT
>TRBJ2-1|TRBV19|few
ASTGRRYNEQF
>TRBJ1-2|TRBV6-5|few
ASSTRSLGGYT
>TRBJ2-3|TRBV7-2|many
ASSYLAGGPRDTQY
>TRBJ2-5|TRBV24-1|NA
ATPTEGARGYQETQY
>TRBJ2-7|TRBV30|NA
AWSLAPGVREQY
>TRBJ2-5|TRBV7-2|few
ASSLSLEETQY
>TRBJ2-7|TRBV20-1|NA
SATSGSYEQY
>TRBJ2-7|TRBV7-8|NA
ASGGTGANEQY
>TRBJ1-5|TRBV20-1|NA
SASGQDNQPQH
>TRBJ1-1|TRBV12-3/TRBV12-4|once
ASSLLGAPTEAF
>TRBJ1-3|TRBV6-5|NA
ASMQGVGNTIY
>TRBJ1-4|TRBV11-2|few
ASSSSEKLF
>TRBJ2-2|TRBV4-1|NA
ASSQQPTGGTGTGELF
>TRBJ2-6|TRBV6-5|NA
ASSSLDRGQSSGANVLT
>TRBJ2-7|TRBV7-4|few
ASSAVRSYEQY
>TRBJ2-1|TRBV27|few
ASSLSSSGRPRYNEQF
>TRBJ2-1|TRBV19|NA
ASSIGLAGSDEQF
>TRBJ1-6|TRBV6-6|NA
ASRKTESSYNSPLH
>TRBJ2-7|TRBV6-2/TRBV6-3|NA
ASSYQMAGGDEAYEQY
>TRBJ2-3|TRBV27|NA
ASTTLRGLAGVRGTDTQY
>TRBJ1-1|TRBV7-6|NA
ASSLDGARNTEAF
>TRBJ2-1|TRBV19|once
ASSPAGGRGYNEQF
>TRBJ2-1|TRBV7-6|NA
ASSLENLEVAGYNEQF
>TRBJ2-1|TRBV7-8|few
ASSLEGGGSSPQF
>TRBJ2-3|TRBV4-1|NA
ASSQGRSKGTGRADTQY
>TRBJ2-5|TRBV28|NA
ASSSGGGRETQY
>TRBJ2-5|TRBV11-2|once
ASSPSWGSQETQY
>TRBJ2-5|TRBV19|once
ASSRQDQETQY
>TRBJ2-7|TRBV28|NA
AREGAGASYEQY
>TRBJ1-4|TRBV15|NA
ATSREEANEKLF
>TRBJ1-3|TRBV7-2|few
ASSPRDPLLSDSGNTIY
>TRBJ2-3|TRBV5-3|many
ARSPEGSGRPTDTQY
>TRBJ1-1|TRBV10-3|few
AISGGGDTEAF
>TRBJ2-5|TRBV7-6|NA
ASSLAPLAGEETQY
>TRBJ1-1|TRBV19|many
ASTMGGNTEAF
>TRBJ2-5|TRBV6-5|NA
ASRRGHLSETQY
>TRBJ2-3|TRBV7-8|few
ASSKGRAGGPERLPDTQY
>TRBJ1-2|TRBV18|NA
ASSPINRDYGYT
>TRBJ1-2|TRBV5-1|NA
ASSQTDGHNYGYT
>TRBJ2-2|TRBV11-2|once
ASSNHIAGPNTGELF
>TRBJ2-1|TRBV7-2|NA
ASSPSTSGRFNEQF
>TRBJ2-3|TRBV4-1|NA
ASSQGSGRATDTQY
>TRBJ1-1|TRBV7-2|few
ASSLGSGTGYTEAF
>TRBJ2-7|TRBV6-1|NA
ASSPDSFTYEQY
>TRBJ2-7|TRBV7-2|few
ASSSTLQTYEQY
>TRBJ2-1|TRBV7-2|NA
ASSFGLTAEQF